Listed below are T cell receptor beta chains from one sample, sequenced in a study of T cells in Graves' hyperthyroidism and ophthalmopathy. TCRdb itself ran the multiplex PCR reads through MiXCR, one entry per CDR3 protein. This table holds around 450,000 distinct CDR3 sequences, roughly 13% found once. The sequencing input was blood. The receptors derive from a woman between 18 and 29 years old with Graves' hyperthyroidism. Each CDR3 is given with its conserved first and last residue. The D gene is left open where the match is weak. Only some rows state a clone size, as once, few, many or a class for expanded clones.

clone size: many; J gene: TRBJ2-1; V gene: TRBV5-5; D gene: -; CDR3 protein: CASSLSGPSNEQFF; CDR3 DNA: TGTGCCAGCAGCCTAAGCGGGCCCTCTAATGAGCAGTTCTTC
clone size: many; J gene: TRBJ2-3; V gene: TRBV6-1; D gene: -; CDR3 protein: CASSTLSGSSTDTQYF; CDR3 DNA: TGTGCCAGCAGCACCCTAAGCGGATCTAGCACAGATACGCAGTATTTT
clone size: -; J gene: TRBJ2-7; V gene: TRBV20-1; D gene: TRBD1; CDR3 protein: CSARVDRGFPEQYF; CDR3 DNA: TGCAGTGCTAGAGTGGACAGGGGTTTTCCCGAGCAGTACTTC
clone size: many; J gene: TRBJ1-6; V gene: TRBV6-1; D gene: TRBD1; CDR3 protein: CASSGDRGRNSPLHF; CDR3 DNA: TGTGCCAGCAGTGGAGACAGGGGGCGGAATTCACCCCTCCACTTT
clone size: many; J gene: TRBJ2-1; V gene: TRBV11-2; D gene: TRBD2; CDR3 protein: CASSLVGLAGVDEQFF; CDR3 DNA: TGTGCCAGCAGCTTAGTAGGGCTAGCGGGAGTGGATGAGCAGTTCTTC
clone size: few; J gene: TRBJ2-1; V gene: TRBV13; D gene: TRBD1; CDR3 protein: CASSSLEGQGAREQFF; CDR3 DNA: TGTGCCAGCAGCTCGCTAGAGGGACAGGGGGCTCGGGAGCAGTTCTTC
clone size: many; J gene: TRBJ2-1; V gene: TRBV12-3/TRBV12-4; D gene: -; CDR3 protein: CASSFRGRNEQFF; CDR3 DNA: TGTGCCAGCAGTTTTAGAGGCCGAAATGAGCAGTTCTTC
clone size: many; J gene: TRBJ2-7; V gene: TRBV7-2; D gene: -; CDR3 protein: CASSLGWGSTYEQYF; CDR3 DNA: TGTGCCAGCAGCTTAGGTTGGGGCAGCACCTACGAGCAGTACTTC
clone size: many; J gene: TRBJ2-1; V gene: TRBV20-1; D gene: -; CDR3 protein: CSADGGLGSNEQFF; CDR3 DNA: TGCAGTGCTGATGGAGGCCTGGGATCCAATGAGCAGTTCTTC
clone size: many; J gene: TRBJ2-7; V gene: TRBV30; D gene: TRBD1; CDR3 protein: CAWRRDRVSYEQYF; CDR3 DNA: TGTGCCTGGAGGAGGGACAGAGTCTCCTACGAGCAGTACTTC
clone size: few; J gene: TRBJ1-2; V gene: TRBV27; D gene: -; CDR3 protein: CASSLTPDGNYGYTF; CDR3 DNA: TGTGCCAGCAGTTTAACGCCGGACGGCAACTATGGCTACACCTTC
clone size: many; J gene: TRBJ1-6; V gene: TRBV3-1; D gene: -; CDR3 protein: CASSQGQVNNSPLHF; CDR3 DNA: TGTGCCAGCAGCCAAGGACAGGTTAATAATTCACCCCTCCACTTT
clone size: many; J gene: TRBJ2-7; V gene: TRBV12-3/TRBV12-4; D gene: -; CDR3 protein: CASSLRRGHHEQYF; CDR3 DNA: TGTGCCAGCAGTTTAAGGAGGGGGCACCACGAGCAGTACTTC
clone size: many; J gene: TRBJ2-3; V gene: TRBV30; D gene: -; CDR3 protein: CAWTPSGTDTQYF; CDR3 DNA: TGTGCCTGGACCCCCAGTGGCACAGATACGCAGTATTTT
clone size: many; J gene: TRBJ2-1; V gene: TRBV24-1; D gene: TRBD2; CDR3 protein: CATSDIAGEQFF; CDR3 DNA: TGTGCCACCAGTGATATAGCGGGCGAGCAGTTCTTC
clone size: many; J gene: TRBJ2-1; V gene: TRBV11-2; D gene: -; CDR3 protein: CASSPLALNEQFF; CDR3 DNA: TGTGCCAGCAGCCCTTTAGCGCTGAATGAGCAGTTCTTC
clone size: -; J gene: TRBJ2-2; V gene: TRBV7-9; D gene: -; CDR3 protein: CASRNPGRAKWTGELFF; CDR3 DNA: TGTGCCAGCAGGAACCCAGGCAGGGCAAAGTGGACCGGGGAGCTGTTTTTT
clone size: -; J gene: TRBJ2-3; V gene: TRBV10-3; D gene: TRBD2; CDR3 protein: CAISATSGGTDTQYF; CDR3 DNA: TGTGCCATCAGTGCGACTAGCGGGGGCACAGATACGCAGTATTTT
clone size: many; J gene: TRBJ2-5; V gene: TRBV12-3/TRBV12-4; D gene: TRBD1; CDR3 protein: CASGGTGEEETQYF; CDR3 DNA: TGTGCCAGCGGAGGGACAGGGGAGGAAGAGACCCAGTACTTC
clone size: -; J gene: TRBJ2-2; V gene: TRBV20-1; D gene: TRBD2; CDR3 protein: CSARGTTSGGTNTGELFF; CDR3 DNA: TGCAGTGCTAGAGGCACTACTAGCGGGGGAACGAACACCGGGGAGCTGTTTTTT
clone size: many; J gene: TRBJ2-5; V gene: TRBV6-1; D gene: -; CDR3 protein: CASSEAKGWRETQYF; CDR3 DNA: TGTGCCAGCAGTGAAGCGAAGGGTTGGCGGGAGACCCAGTACTTC
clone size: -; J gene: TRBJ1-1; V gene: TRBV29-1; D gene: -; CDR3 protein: CSGSGRNTEAFF; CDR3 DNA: TGCAGCGGCTCGGGACGGAACACTGAAGCTTTCTTT
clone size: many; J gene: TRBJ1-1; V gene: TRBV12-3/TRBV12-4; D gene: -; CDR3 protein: CASSADVAEAFF; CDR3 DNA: TGTGCCAGCAGCGCCGACGTCGCTGAAGCTTTCTTT
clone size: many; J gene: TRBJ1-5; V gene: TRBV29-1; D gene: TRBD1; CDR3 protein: CSVGQGGGQPQHF; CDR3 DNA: TGCAGCGTAGGACAGGGGGGCGGTCAGCCCCAGCATTTT
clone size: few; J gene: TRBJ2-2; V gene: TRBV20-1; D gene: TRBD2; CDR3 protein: CSARPSGHTGELFF; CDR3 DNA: TGCAGTGCTAGGCCTAGCGGACACACCGGGGAGCTGTTTTTT
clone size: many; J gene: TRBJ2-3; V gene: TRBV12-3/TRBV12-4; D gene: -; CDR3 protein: CASSFLANTDTQYF; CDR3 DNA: TGTGCCAGCAGTTTCTTAGCGAACACAGATACGCAGTATTTT
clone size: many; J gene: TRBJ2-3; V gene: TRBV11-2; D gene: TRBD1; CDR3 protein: CATNTGAADTQYF; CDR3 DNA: TGTGCCACCAATACAGGGGCCGCAGATACGCAGTATTTT
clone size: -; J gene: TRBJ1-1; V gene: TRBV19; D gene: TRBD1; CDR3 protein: CASSIGDRPMNTEAFF; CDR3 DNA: TGTGCCAGTAGTATAGGGGACAGGCCCATGAACACTGAAGCTTTCTTT
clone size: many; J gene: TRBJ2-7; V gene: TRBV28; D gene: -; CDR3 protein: CASTPPRGGTGGGEQYF; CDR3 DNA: TGTGCCAGCACCCCACCCCGAGGGGGTACAGGAGGCGGCGAGCAGTACTTC
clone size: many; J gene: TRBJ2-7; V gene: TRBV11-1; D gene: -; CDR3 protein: CASSLSFRAYEQYF; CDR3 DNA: TGTGCCAGCAGCTTATCGTTCAGGGCCTACGAGCAGTACTTC
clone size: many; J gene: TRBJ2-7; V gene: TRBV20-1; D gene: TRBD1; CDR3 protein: CSARAMTGGGRGSYEQYF; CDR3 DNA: TGCAGTGCTAGAGCCATGACAGGGGGCGGGAGAGGATCCTACGAGCAGTACTTC
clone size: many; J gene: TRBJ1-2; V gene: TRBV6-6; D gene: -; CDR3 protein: CASSYSRGRGYTF; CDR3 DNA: TGTGCCAGCAGTTACTCGAGAGGGCGGGGCTACACCTTC
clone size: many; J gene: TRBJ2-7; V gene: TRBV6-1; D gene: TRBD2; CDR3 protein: CASRGGLAGTYEQYF; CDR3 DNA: TGTGCCAGCAGAGGGGGACTAGCGGGAACCTACGAGCAGTACTTC
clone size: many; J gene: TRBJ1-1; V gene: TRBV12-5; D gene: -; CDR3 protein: CASGGDKNTEAFF; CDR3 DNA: TGTGCTAGTGGGGGGGATAAGAACACTGAAGCTTTCTTT
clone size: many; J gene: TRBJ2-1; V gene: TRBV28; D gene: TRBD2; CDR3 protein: CASSPTSGRGNEQFF; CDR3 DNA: TGTGCCAGCAGTCCCACTAGCGGGAGGGGGAATGAGCAGTTCTTC
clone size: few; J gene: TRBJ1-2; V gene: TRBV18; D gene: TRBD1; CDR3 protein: CASSHDRGAFYGYTF; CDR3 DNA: TGTGCCAGCTCACATGACAGGGGGGCCTTCTATGGCTACACCTTC
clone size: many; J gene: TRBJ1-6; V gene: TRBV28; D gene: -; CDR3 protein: CASSLLGPGGSPLHF; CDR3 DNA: TGTGCCAGCAGTCTGTTGGGACCCGGGGGGTCACCCCTCCACTTT
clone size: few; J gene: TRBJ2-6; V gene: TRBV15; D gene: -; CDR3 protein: CATSRESDSGANVLTF; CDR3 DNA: TGTGCCACCAGCAGAGAAAGTGACTCTGGGGCCAACGTCCTGACTTTC
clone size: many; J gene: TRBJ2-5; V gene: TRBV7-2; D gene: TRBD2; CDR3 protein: CASSPPRTSGSETQYF; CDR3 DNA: TGTGCCAGCAGCCCTCCTCGGACTAGCGGGAGTGAGACCCAGTACTTC
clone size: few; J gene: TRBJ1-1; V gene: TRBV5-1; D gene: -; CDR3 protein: CASSLRRGPEAFF; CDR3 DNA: TGCGCCAGCAGCTTGCGCAGGGGACCTGAAGCTTTCTTT
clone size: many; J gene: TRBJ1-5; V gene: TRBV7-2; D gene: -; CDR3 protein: CASSYSSNQPQHF; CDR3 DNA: TGTGCCAGCAGCTACAGTTCCAATCAGCCCCAGCATTTT
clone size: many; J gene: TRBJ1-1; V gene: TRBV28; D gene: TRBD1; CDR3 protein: CASSRQGGDNTEAFF; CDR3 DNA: TGTGCCAGCAGCAGACAGGGCGGGGATAACACTGAAGCTTTCTTT
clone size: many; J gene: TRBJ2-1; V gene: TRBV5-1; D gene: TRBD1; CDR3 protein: CASSLEGTAYNEQFF; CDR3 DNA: TGCGCCAGCAGCTTGGAAGGGACAGCATACAATGAGCAGTTCTTC
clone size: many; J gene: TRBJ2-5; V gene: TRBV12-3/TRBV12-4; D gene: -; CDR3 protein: CASSLTGGAGGETQYF; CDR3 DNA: TGTGCCAGCAGTTTGACAGGGGGCGCGGGAGGGGAGACCCAGTACTTC
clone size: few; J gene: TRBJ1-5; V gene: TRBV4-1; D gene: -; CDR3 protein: CASSRPNQPQHF; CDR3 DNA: TGCGCCAGCAGCCGCCCCAATCAGCCCCAGCATTTT
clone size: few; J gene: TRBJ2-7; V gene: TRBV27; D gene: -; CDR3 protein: CASSLSLDHHEQYF; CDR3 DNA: TGTGCCAGCAGTCTCTCCCTAGATCACCACGAGCAGTACTTC
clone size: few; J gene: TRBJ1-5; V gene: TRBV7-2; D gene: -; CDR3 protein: CASSFTAGLGAANQPQHF; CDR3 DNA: TGTGCCAGCAGCTTCACGGCGGGATTAGGGGCAGCGAATCAGCCCCAGCATTTT
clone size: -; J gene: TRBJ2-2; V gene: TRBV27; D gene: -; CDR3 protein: CASRRGTGGTTGELFF; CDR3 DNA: TGTGCCAGCAGGAGGGGGACTGGCGGGACTACCGGGGAGCTGTTTTTT
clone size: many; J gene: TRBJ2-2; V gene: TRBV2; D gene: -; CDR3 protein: CASSLDFLTGELFF; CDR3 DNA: TGTGCCAGCAGCTTGGACTTCCTAACCGGGGAGCTGTTTTTT
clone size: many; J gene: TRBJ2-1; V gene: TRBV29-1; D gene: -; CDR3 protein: CSGQENEQFF; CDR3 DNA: TGCAGCGGCCAAGAGAATGAGCAGTTCTTC
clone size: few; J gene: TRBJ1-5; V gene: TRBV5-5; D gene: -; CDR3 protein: CASSLGLPNQPQHF; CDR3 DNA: TGTGCCAGCAGCTTAGGACTGCCCAATCAGCCCCAGCATTTT
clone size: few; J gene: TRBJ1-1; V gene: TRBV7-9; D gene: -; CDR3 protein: CASTDPYPRVAAFF; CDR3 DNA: TGTGCCAGCACCGACCCCTATCCCCGGGTTGCCGCTTTCTTT
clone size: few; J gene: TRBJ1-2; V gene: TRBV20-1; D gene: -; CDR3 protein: CSARDWGQMIGGYGYTF; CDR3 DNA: TGCAGTGCTAGAGATTGGGGACAAATGATCGGGGGGTATGGCTACACCTTC
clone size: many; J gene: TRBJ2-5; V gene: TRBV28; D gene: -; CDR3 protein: CASSLGGSHPETQYF; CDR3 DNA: TGTGCCAGCAGTTTAGGAGGATCCCACCCAGAGACCCAGTACTTC